A single sample is the source of the 9 T cell receptor beta chains below, sequenced in a study of tumor-infiltrating lymphocytes in primary liver carcinoma. Production of TCR beta cDNA used about 500 ng total RNA together with a constant-region primer. ARM-PCR, slightly modified, supplied the TCR beta libraries through three nested multiplex PCR rounds. The first two PCR rounds, nine to ten cycles each, used TRBV1-TRBV30 forward primers and a C-beta reverse primer. Using its own MiXCR run on the multiplex PCR reads, TCRdb lists one record per CDR3 protein. The table shows roughly 20,000 distinct CDR3 sequences, with 65% to 85% occurring only once. Total RNA and DNA came together from roughly 20-30 mg of bulk tissue without cell sorting. Sequenced sample: liver tumor tissue from sampling region 4. Subset here: tumor region T4, right-lateral pole. Source of these receptors: a young woman with primary liver carcinoma and hepatitis B virus infection.

About this clonotype: At one end the junction does not follow the germline gene, possibly because of a read error. The J gene is TRBJ2-3, the V gene TRBV19; 7 bases align to TRBD1. The CDR3 contains 14 residues. From germline, CDR1 is LNHDA and CDR2 SQIVND (reference sequence). This chain's CDR3 is CAISTGQDTDTQYF. The CDR3 DNA reads TGTGCCATTAGTACCGGACAGGACACAGATACGCAGTATTTT.

Remarks on this clonotype: The missing conserved phenylalanine or tryptophan at the end of this CDR3 makes a read error likely. V gene TRBV10-3 combines with J gene TRBJ2-5; unclear D gene. CDR1 ENHRY and CDR2 SYGVKD come from the germline V gene. The CDR3 covers 15 residues. The CDR3, as DNA: TGTGCCATCAGAGAGTCGGATACCAGACAAGAGACCCAGTACCTC. It is translated as CAIRESDTRQETQYL.

This clonotype was seen a few times. Its ends do not fully match the called genes, so a read error is possible. The V and J genes are TRBV5-4 and TRBJ2-5; D may match TRBD1 or TRBD2 (5 bases each). CDR3 length equals 15 residues. The V gene's germline CDR1 is SGHNT and CDR2 YYREEE (reference sequence). This chain's CDR3 is CASSLSDTPQGTQYF. The CDR3 region has the DNA TGTGCCAGCAGCTTATCGGACACGCCACAAGGGACCCAATACTTC.

This clonotype is labeled as medium-sized. The V gene is TRBV12-3 or TRBV12-4, the J gene TRBJ1-2, with a tentative D call TRBD1 (5 bases). Deletions cut 3 bases from V and 2 bases from J, with 19 bases between. The CDR3 extends over 17 amino acids. In nucleotides, the CDR3 is TGTGCCAGCAGTTTGACCGGGACGCAGGACGGGAACTATGGCTACACCTTC. This gives the protein CASSLTGTQDGNYGYTF.

Note on this clonotype: A junction end diverges from the germline sequence, so it may reflect a read error. V is TRBV7-9 and J is TRBJ2-3; possibly TRBD1 for D (6 bases). CDR3 size: 16 residues. Germline loops: CDR1 SEHNR, CDR2 FQNEAQ (reference sequence). CDR3 protein: CASSSAPGVSTDTQYF. CDR3 in DNA: TGTGCCAGCAGCTCGGCGCCAGGGGTTAGCACAGATACGCAATATTTT.

V gene TRBV10-3 combines with J gene TRBJ2-1; D gene uncertain. This CDR3 spans 14 amino acids. With 5 bases removed from V and 8 bases from J, the gap between germline ends came to 16 bases. Germline CDR1 is ENHRY and CDR2 is SYGVKD. The CDR3 DNA is TGTGCCATCAGTCACATGGCGACCCAGGATGAGCAGTTCTTC. Its protein product is CAISHMATQDEQFF.

Turning to this clonotype: This CDR3 fails to terminate in the conserved phenylalanine or tryptophan, so it likely reflects a read error. The V call is TRBV11-1, the J call TRBJ2-2; D is perhaps TRBD2 (7 bases). CDR3 length: 16 amino acids. Trimming pared 7 bases from V and 6 bases from J, leaving 21 bases between. Looked up from germline, CDR1 is SGHAT and CDR2 is FQDESV (reference sequence). This chain's CDR3 is CASNRDMAGVSGELFY. CDR3 DNA sequence: TGTGCCAGCAACAGGGATATGGCGGGAGTGTCCGGGGAGCTGTTTTAT.

Worth noting for this clonotype: Without the conserved terminal phenylalanine or tryptophan, this CDR3 likely stems from a read error. The limits of the CDR3 on the DNA are not certain, so only TCRdb's listed CDR3 is given. V is TRBV11-2 and J is TRBJ2-7; whether TRBD1, the table's D call, matches the DNA was not checked. Germline V gene sequence: CDR1 SGHAT, CDR2 FQNNGV. The CDR3 has 15 amino acids, counting both end residues. The CDR3 protein is CSSSSPGTGTYERYL.

Note on this clonotype: This CDR3 is missing its conserved last phenylalanine or tryptophan, likely due to a read error. The chain combines TRBV4-3 with TRBJ2-1; TRBD2 might be the D (6 bases). The CDR3 runs 16 residues. Germline loops: CDR1 LGHNA, CDR2 YSLEER. CDR3 residues: CACSQDAGSSYNEQFI. CDR3 DNA: TGCGCCTGCAGCCAGGATGCGGGAAGCTCCTACAATGAGCAGTTCATC.